A selection of T cell receptor beta chains follows, all from one sample in a study of cytomegalovirus exposure and HLA in healthy donors. TCRdb keeps only in-frame clones here, not all; method: immunoSEQ multiplex PCR. The repertoire consists of around 130,000 clones, with over 75% occurring once and the leading ten covering more than 1.5%. Sequenced sample: PBMCs. All receptors come from a man in his forties or fifties in good health and CMV-seronegative. Each CDR3 is given with its conserved first and last residue.

CDR3aa: CASSQVAPSASSGNTIYF
v_gene: TRBV4-3
j_gene: TRBJ1-3

CDR3aa: CSVFLEGPYEQYF
v_gene: TRBV29-1
j_gene: TRBJ2-7

CDR3aa: CASKKGVLAGGGDTQYF
v_gene: TRBV2
j_gene: TRBJ2-3

CDR3aa: CASRPGGETQYF
v_gene: TRBV5-8
j_gene: TRBJ2-5

CDR3aa: CARHKLAKLYNEQFF
v_gene: TRBV10-1
j_gene: TRBJ2-1

CDR3aa: CAWNLGDFSNQPQHF
v_gene: TRBV30
j_gene: TRBJ1-5

CDR3aa: CASSLPSGSQGGTQYF
v_gene: TRBV5-4
j_gene: TRBJ2-5

CDR3aa: CATSLEVNTGELFF
v_gene: TRBV18
j_gene: TRBJ2-2

CDR3aa: CASSRTGSSYEQYF
v_gene: TRBV18
j_gene: TRBJ2-7

CDR3aa: CASSLGGGSSYGYTF
v_gene: TRBV7-3
j_gene: TRBJ1-2

CDR3aa: CAWRTACYTF
v_gene: TRBV30
j_gene: TRBJ1-2

CDR3aa: CASSLELADPPREQYF
v_gene: TRBV5-4
j_gene: TRBJ2-7

CDR3aa: CASYPQVGGMNTEAFF
v_gene: TRBV19
j_gene: TRBJ1-1

CDR3aa: CSVRQGVYEQYF
v_gene: TRBV29-1
j_gene: TRBJ2-7

CDR3aa: CASSLPTSGGPTYEQYF
v_gene: TRBV7-9
j_gene: TRBJ2-7

CDR3aa: CAFRQGYSGNTIYF
v_gene: TRBV7-9
j_gene: TRBJ1-3

CDR3aa: CASSYNRGRTDTQYF
v_gene: TRBV7-2
j_gene: TRBJ2-3

CDR3aa: CSADIRGGYTF
v_gene: TRBV20-1
j_gene: TRBJ1-2

CDR3aa: CASSGVIDRGRNQPQHF
v_gene: TRBV6-1
j_gene: TRBJ1-5

CDR3aa: CASSFAGGEQPQHF
v_gene: TRBV7-2
j_gene: TRBJ1-5

CDR3aa: CAQSAGANVLTF
v_gene: TRBV30
j_gene: TRBJ2-6

CDR3aa: CASSLSQGRYGYTF
v_gene: TRBV27
j_gene: TRBJ1-2

CDR3aa: CASRLTENSPLHF
v_gene: TRBV5-1
j_gene: TRBJ1-6

CDR3aa: CASSLGRGRTEAFF
v_gene: TRBV5-8
j_gene: TRBJ1-1

CDR3aa: CASSLGSQFLNTIYF
v_gene: TRBV11-2
j_gene: TRBJ1-3

CDR3aa: CSTSGRVINEQFF
v_gene: TRBV29-1
j_gene: TRBJ2-1

CDR3aa: CASSQNSGNTGELFF
v_gene: TRBV7-3
j_gene: TRBJ2-2

CDR3aa: CASSETESGNTIYF
v_gene: TRBV27
j_gene: TRBJ1-3

CDR3aa: CASSPSAGETQYF
v_gene: TRBV18
j_gene: TRBJ2-5

CDR3aa: CASSSGGIATGSSMYF
v_gene: TRBV7-3
j_gene: TRBJ2-5

CDR3aa: CAISEPNLEQFF
v_gene: TRBV10-3
j_gene: TRBJ2-1

CDR3aa: CASRPGHKNTEAFF
v_gene: TRBV19
j_gene: TRBJ1-1

CDR3aa: CASSSHVGNTIYF
v_gene: TRBV27
j_gene: TRBJ1-3